Detailed here is one TCR beta chain. This clone's antigen is unknown. Nothing much larger sits one base from this clone, and base qualities are not available. This sample was included in a study of identical twins listed by TCRdb under 2016. With regard to the full study: To test whether fetal clonotypes persist, this study deep-sequenced TCR alpha and beta repertoires from monozygotic twins, from unrelated adults of various ages, and from cord blood. Replicate twin experiments were performed at different times using different library preparation protocols to rule out contamination. General findings and caveats noted by the study authors: Because the same donors could not be followed over many years, the conclusions relied on cross-sectional statistical analysis. A weaker excess of twin sharing was found in beta out-of-frame sequences because the signal-to-noise ratio was lowered by fewer shared sequences. Abundant cord blood beta clonotypes carried fewer insertions; young adult naive repertoires showed a weaker similar trend, while memory repertoires showed none. Invariant T cells such as MAIT and iNKT could partly confound zero-insertion analyses, although diverse VJ usage argued against such confounding for most clonotypes. Compared with coincidental sharing between unrelated individuals, out-of-frame TCR alpha sequences shared between twins had an excess of sequences with low generation probability. In monozygotic twins, out-of-frame TCR alpha sharing was systematically underestimated by recombination models, although the models agreed with sharing between unrelated individuals.

CDR1 LGHNA and CDR2 YSLEER are derived from the germline V gene. V is clipped by 0 bases and J by 2 bases, and the sequence between their germline boundaries is 5 bases long. The CDR3 starts with the cysteine, ends with the phenylalanine, and has 13 residues. Only the CDR3 DNA is retained, 39 bases long and in frame from the first base. Library creation used 5' RACE. TCRdb lists the instrument as Illumina HiSeq 2000. Template switching added a universal primer binding site, and the final cDNA carried a unique molecular identifier that allowed TCR cDNA molecules to be counted accurately. Specific primers in the conserved constant-segment region were used to synthesize first-strand cDNA for the TCR alpha and beta chains. Each cDNA library was double barcoded, with a SMART-Mk sample barcode plus Illumina barcodes, to control for contamination. Two successive PCR steps introduced TruSeq adapter sequences along with Illumina sample barcodes. The TCR alpha and beta cDNA libraries were sequenced on the Illumina HiSeq platform using custom primers. The original methods were these. Raw reads were processed with MiGEC to extract unique molecular identifiers, and MiXCR was used to determine CDR3 positions. Recombination models were inferred per individual with the repgenHMM and IGoR tools using an EM algorithm. Shared clonotype analysis was performed with the tcR package in R, normalizing sharing by the product of cloneset sizes. To study raw recombination without the effects of thymic and clonal selection, out-of-frame nonproductive sequences were analyzed. TCRdb itself trimmed the public reads at Q25 with fastp, ran MiXCR and retained productive beta chains. Rows with a matching CDR3 protein are joined into one entry that keeps the most common DNA and genes. Here the V and J calls rest on TCRdb's processing, not on the authors' analysis. The sample records under 900,000 distinct CDR3 sequences, around a sixth of which are singletons. The ten largest clonotypes hold roughly 14% of the sample.

Every donor in the study was a healthy Caucasian. Three pairs of female monozygotic twins, all aged 18 to 29 years, were included in the twin cohort. Peripheral blood mononuclear cells were the source from which RNA for the TCR libraries was isolated. The sample also formed part of further work on T cells expressing NK-cell markers. In that second paper, the authors write: Eight or nine donors provided sorted CD3+CD56+NKG2C+, CD3+CD56+NKG2C- and CD3+CD56-NKG2C+ T-cell subsets, whose TCR beta-chain repertoires were profiled. Among the eight sequenced donors, seven were HCMV-seropositive and one was HCMV-seronegative. To restrict sorting to alphabetaTCR-expressing T cells, an anti-gammadeltaTCR antibody was added in several experiments. In more than five donors, the dominant CD3+CD56+NKG2C+ clonotypes ranked among the top 10 CD8+ clonotypes, making up 1.0-7.0% of CD8+ T cells. Those dominant clonotypes were again the most abundant among CD3+CD56-NKG2C+ cells in a handful of donors, at about 25-60.1%. It remained unclear whether the expanded NKG2C-expressing T cell clones were specific for HCMV antigens. The eight sequenced donors were randomly selected healthy volunteers, three men and five women. To determine HCMV serostatus, a commercial ELISA kit was used to detect HCMV-specific IgG in serum. For several donors, unsorted PBMC were also used to sequence bulk peripheral blood T-cell repertoires. MIGEC handled demultiplexing of the reads and grouping by UMI, while MiTCR was used to assemble and quantify clonotypes. To exclude erroneous sequences, only TCR cDNA sequences supported by at least two reads were retained. Downstream repertoire analysis used the tcR package, and clonotypes were matched across fractions by CDR3 nucleotide sequence plus V segment. VDJmatch was used to annotate antigen specificity against VDJdb, with one amino acid substitution allowed in CDR3.

This TCR was recovered from a woman aged 18-35 years in good health. The sequenced sample consisted of PBMCs. The chain joins TRBV4-3 to TRBJ2-7; too little of a D gene remains to name it. The CDR3 is CASSQDRPYEQYF. The DNA sequence is given as TGCGCCAGCAGCCAAGATAGACCCTACGAGCAGTACTTC.